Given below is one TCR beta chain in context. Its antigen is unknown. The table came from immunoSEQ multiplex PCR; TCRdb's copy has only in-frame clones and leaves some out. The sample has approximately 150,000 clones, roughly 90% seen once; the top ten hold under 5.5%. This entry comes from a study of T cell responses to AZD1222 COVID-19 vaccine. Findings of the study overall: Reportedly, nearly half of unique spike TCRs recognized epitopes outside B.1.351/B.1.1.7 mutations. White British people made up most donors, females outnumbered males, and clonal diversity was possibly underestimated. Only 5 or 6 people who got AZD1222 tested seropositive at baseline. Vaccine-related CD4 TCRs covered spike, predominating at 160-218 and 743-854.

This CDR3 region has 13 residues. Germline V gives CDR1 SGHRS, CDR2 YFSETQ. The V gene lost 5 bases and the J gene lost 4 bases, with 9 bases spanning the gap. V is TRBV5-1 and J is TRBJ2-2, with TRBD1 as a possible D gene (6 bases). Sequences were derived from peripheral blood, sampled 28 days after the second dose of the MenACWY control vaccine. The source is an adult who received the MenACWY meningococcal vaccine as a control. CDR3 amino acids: CASRAGVTGELFF. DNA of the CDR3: TGCGCCAGCAGAGCAGGGGTCACCGGGGAGCTGTTTTTT. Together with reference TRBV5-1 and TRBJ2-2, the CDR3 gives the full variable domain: KAGVTQTPRYLIKTRGQQVTLSCSPISGHRSVSWYQQTPGQGLQFLFEYFSETQRNKGNFPGRFSGRQFSNSRSEMNVSTLELGDSALYLCASRAGVTGELFFGEGSRLTVL.